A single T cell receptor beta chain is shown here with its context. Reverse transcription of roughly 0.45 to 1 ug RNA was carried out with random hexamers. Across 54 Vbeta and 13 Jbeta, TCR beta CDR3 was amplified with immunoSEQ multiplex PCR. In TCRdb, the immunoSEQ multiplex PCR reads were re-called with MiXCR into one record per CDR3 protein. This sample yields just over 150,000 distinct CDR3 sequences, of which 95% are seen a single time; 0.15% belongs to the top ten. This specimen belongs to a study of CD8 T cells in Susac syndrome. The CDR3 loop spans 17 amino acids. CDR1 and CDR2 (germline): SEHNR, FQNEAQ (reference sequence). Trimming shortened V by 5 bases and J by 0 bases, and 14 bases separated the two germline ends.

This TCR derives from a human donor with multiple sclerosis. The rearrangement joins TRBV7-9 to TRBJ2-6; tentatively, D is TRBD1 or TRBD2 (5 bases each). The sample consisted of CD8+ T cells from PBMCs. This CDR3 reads CASSGRDGSSGANVLTF. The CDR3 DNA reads TGTGCCAGCAGCGGAAGGGACGGAAGCTCTGGGGCCAACGTCCTGACTTTC.